The 2 T cell receptor beta chains given below trace back to one sample, sequenced in a study of blood T cell repertoires in COVID-19. The method was immunoSEQ multiplex PCR; TCRdb's version includes in-frame clones alone and lacks a portion of them. This sample has approximately 220,000 clones, with about 87% found just once. The sample taken for sequencing was PBMCs or T cells enriched from blood (not recorded which). All receptors derive from a woman in her 30s who had recovered from COVID-19.

The genes are TRBV11-2 and TRBJ2-7; 7 nucleotides agree with TRBD1. J was trimmed by 3 bases and V by 3 bases; bases with no gene match: 2. Germline-derived CDR1 and CDR2 are SGHAT and FQNNGV. CDR3 size: 13 residues. CDR3 sequence (DNA): TGTGCCAGCAGCTTCGGGACAGACTACGAGCAGTACTTC. This gives the protein CASSFGTDYEQYF. The whole variable domain, filled in from reference TRBV11-2 and TRBJ2-7, reads EAGVAQSPRYKIIEKRQSVAFWCNPISGHATLYWYQQILGQGPKLLIQFQNNGVVDDSQLPKDRFSAERLKGVDSTLKIQPAKLEDSAVYLCASSFGTDYEQYFGPGTRLTVT.

The chain joins TRBV5-1 to TRBJ1-1; weak D call: TRBD1 (6 bases). This CDR3 spans 12 amino acids. Germline CDR1 and CDR2: SGHRS and YFSETQ. The V and J ends lost 4 bases and 8 bases respectively, with 12 bases between them. CDR3 sequence reads: CASSPGQSEAFF. For the CDR3, the DNA is TGCGCCAGCAGCCCAGGACAGTCCGAAGCTTTCTTT.